The clone carrying this TCR beta chain has more than one count but fewer than ten. Its antigen is as yet unknown. These data belong to a study of beta chain features in type 1 diabetes. Every isolated RNA sample was fully reverse transcribed, so sequencing captured expressed TCRB transcripts. Assay used: immunoSEQ multiplex PCR; TCRdb lists only in-frame clones, some missing. This table has about 650,000 clones, around 12% appearing once. Sorted cells reached over 98% purity in every population. V lost 7 bases and J 5 bases, leaving 20 bases between the germline ends. Germline values: CDR1 MNHEY, CDR2 SMNVEV (reference sequence). This CDR3 is 15 amino acids long. Study results and limitations: The VDJ junctions of type 1 diabetes patients carried fewer insertions and more deletions. Shortening that was moderate but significant affected the TCRB CDR3s of Type 1 diabetes patients in all four CD4+ subsets. A PCR bias possibly favoring shorter templates would apply equally to patients and controls. The naive, central memory and Treg TCRB repertoires looked more alike in patients than they did in healthy donors.

This clonotype was sampled from a man aged 25-45 years with type 1 diabetes. The gene calls are TRBV27 and TRBJ2-5, with D possibly TRBD1 on 6 matching bases. The sample was naive CD4+ T cells from blood. CDR3 nucleotide sequence: TGTGCCAGCATCCCGAAAGGGGGATCCTGGGAGACCCAGTACTTC. Translated: CASIPKGGSWETQYF.